A selection of T cell receptor beta chains follows, all from one sample in a study of T cell repertoires in cytomegalovirus infection. Each CDR3 protein is one row after TCRdb ran MiXCR on the reads. The sample has around 78,000 distinct CDR3 sequences, 24% seen once. These TCRs' antigens remain unknown. This specimen consisted of CD8+ T cells from cultured PBMCs, obtained from culture after CMV antigen stimulation. The receptors originated from a human donor in good health (CMV status not recorded). Some clones in this sample may be carry-over from other donors' samples. The CDR3 runs from the conserved cysteine through the conserved F or W. A D gene is named only where the DNA matches it firmly. Clone size is stated in some rows and not others, as once, few, many or a class when expanded.

J gene: TRBJ2-2
clone size: many
D gene: NA
V gene: TRBV7-9
CDR3 protein: CASSPPSGNTGELFF
CDR3 DNA: TGTGCCAGCAGCCCACCCTCAGGGAACACCGGGGAGCTGTTTTTT

J gene: TRBJ2-5
clone size: few
D gene: TRBD2
V gene: TRBV19
CDR3 protein: CASSSRLAGNQETQYF
CDR3 DNA: TGTGCCAGTAGTTCTCGACTAGCGGGAAACCAAGAGACCCAGTACTTC

J gene: TRBJ2-2
clone size: NA
D gene: NA
V gene: TRBV5-1
CDR3 protein: CASSLREASYAGELFF
CDR3 DNA: TGCGCCAGCAGCTTGCGCGAGGCCTCCTACGCCGGGGAGCTGTTTTTT

J gene: TRBJ1-6
clone size: few
D gene: TRBD1
V gene: TRBV27
CDR3 protein: CASSLGQGAANSPLHF
CDR3 DNA: TGTGCCAGCAGTTTAGGACAGGGGGCGGCTAATTCACCCCTCCACTTT

J gene: TRBJ1-5
clone size: NA
D gene: NA
V gene: TRBV6-8
CDR3 protein: CALRGERNQPQHF
CDR3 DNA: TGTGCTCTACGGGGGGAAAGGAATCAGCCCCAGCATTTT

J gene: TRBJ1-5
clone size: many
D gene: TRBD1
V gene: TRBV6-1
CDR3 protein: CASSGATGYSNQPQHF
CDR3 DNA: TGTGCCAGCAGTGGAGCGACAGGGTATAGCAATCAGCCCCAGCATTTT

J gene: TRBJ2-1
clone size: many
D gene: NA
V gene: TRBV11-3
CDR3 protein: CASSLAVGSSYNEQFF
CDR3 DNA: TGTGCCAGCAGCTTAGCAGTGGGGAGCTCCTACAATGAGCAGTTCTTC

J gene: TRBJ2-3
clone size: NA
D gene: TRBD2
V gene: TRBV12-3/TRBV12-4
CDR3 protein: CASSPKRGRDTQYF
CDR3 DNA: TGTGCCAGCAGCCCCAAGCGGGGGAGGGATACGCAGTATTTT

J gene: TRBJ1-1
clone size: NA
D gene: NA
V gene: TRBV6-2/TRBV6-3
CDR3 protein: CASSLLRVRGTEAFF
CDR3 DNA: TGTGCCAGCAGTTTACTACGGGTCCGGGGCACTGAAGCTTTCTTT

J gene: TRBJ1-2
clone size: few
D gene: NA
V gene: TRBV12-3/TRBV12-4
CDR3 protein: CASSTTDSDYYGYTF
CDR3 DNA: TGTGCCAGCAGTACTACCGACAGTGACTACTATGGCTACACCTTC

J gene: TRBJ1-4
clone size: NA
D gene: TRBD1
V gene: TRBV28
CDR3 protein: CASSFPVGQGIEKLFF
CDR3 DNA: TGTGCCAGCAGTTTTCCCGTGGGACAGGGGATCGAAAAACTGTTTTTT

J gene: TRBJ1-5
clone size: many
D gene: NA
V gene: TRBV7-9
CDR3 protein: CASSFGGGGQPQHF
CDR3 DNA: TGTGCCAGCAGCTTTGGGGGAGGAGGTCAGCCCCAGCATTTT

J gene: TRBJ2-7
clone size: many
D gene: TRBD2
V gene: TRBV6-5
CDR3 protein: CASSYFLAGGIAYEQYF
CDR3 DNA: TGTGCCAGCAGTTACTTCCTAGCGGGAGGTATAGCCTACGAGCAGTACTTC

J gene: TRBJ2-2
clone size: NA
D gene: NA
V gene: TRBV6-2/TRBV6-3
CDR3 protein: CASTYRPGELFF
CDR3 DNA: TGTGCCAGCACCTATCGACCCGGGGAGCTGTTTTTT

J gene: TRBJ2-3
clone size: NA
D gene: TRBD2
V gene: TRBV6-5
CDR3 protein: CASSDPLAGGPTDTQYF
CDR3 DNA: TGTGCCAGCAGTGACCCACTAGCGGGAGGGCCAACAGATACGCAGTATTTT

J gene: TRBJ2-7
clone size: many
D gene: NA
V gene: TRBV7-2
CDR3 protein: CASSPWTEREQYF
CDR3 DNA: TGTGCCAGCAGCCCCTGGACAGAACGGGAGCAGTACTTC

J gene: TRBJ1-1
clone size: few
D gene: NA
V gene: TRBV14
CDR3 protein: CASSHFRGTEAFF
CDR3 DNA: TGTGCCAGCAGCCATTTCAGGGGAACTGAAGCTTTCTTT

J gene: TRBJ2-2
clone size: few
D gene: NA
V gene: TRBV15
CDR3 protein: CATSGERTGELFF
CDR3 DNA: TGTGCCACCTCAGGGGAACGGACCGGGGAGCTGTTTTTT

J gene: TRBJ1-1
clone size: few
D gene: TRBD1
V gene: TRBV12-3/TRBV12-4
CDR3 protein: CASSYDRGRHTEAFF
CDR3 DNA: TGTGCCAGCAGTTACGACAGGGGCAGACACACTGAAGCTTTCTTT

J gene: TRBJ2-7
clone size: few
D gene: NA
V gene: TRBV28
CDR3 protein: CASSFGGPYEQYF
CDR3 DNA: TGTGCCAGCAGTTTTGGGGGACCCTACGAGCAGTACTTC

J gene: TRBJ2-7
clone size: NA
D gene: TRBD2
V gene: TRBV27
CDR3 protein: CASSYRGDGTYEQYF
CDR3 DNA: TGTGCCAGCAGTTACCGGGGGGATGGAACCTACGAGCAGTACTTC

J gene: TRBJ2-7
clone size: NA
D gene: NA
V gene: TRBV12-5
CDR3 protein: CASGIDLRGSRGSYEQYF
CDR3 DNA: TGTGCTAGTGGTATCGACCTAAGGGGCAGCCGAGGGTCCTACGAGCAGTACTTC

J gene: TRBJ2-2
clone size: few
D gene: NA
V gene: TRBV6-1
CDR3 protein: CASSGPVGDTGELFF
CDR3 DNA: TGTGCCAGCAGTGGCCCCGTTGGGGACACCGGGGAGCTGTTTTTT

J gene: TRBJ2-5
clone size: few
D gene: TRBD2
V gene: TRBV20-1
CDR3 protein: CSARTSGSETQYF
CDR3 DNA: TGCAGTGCTAGAACTAGCGGGTCGGAGACCCAGTACTTC

J gene: TRBJ2-3
clone size: many
D gene: TRBD1
V gene: TRBV11-2
CDR3 protein: CASSPREGAVTDTQYF
CDR3 DNA: TGTGCCAGCAGCCCCCGCGAGGGGGCGGTCACAGATACGCAGTATTTT

J gene: TRBJ1-1
clone size: NA
D gene: TRBD1
V gene: TRBV20-1
CDR3 protein: CSADQGAGTEAFF
CDR3 DNA: TGCAGTGCAGATCAGGGGGCTGGGACTGAAGCTTTCTTT

J gene: TRBJ2-2
clone size: NA
D gene: TRBD2
V gene: TRBV4-1
CDR3 protein: CASSQDRLAGNTGELFF
CDR3 DNA: TGCGCCAGCAGCCAAGATCGTCTAGCGGGGAACACCGGGGAGCTGTTTTTT

J gene: TRBJ2-7
clone size: many
D gene: NA
V gene: TRBV7-6
CDR3 protein: CASSPGPSGEQYF
CDR3 DNA: TGTGCCAGCAGCCCGGGACCGTCAGGGGAGCAGTACTTC

J gene: TRBJ2-7
clone size: NA
D gene: TRBD1
V gene: TRBV12-3/TRBV12-4
CDR3 protein: CASSPRDRGAWEQYF
CDR3 DNA: TGTGCCAGCAGTCCTCGGGACAGGGGAGCTTGGGAGCAGTACTTC

J gene: TRBJ1-1
clone size: many
D gene: NA
V gene: TRBV7-9
CDR3 protein: CASSPADTEAFF
CDR3 DNA: TGTGCCAGCAGCCCCGCGGACACTGAAGCTTTCTTT

J gene: TRBJ2-7
clone size: many
D gene: NA
V gene: TRBV7-6
CDR3 protein: CASSAGTAGGNEQYF
CDR3 DNA: TGTGCCAGCAGCGCCGGGACAGCCGGGGGGAACGAGCAGTACTTC

J gene: TRBJ2-2
clone size: many
D gene: TRBD1
V gene: TRBV19
CDR3 protein: CASSPEGGQGTPGELFF
CDR3 DNA: TGTGCCAGTAGTCCAGAGGGAGGACAGGGAACCCCCGGGGAGCTGTTTTTT